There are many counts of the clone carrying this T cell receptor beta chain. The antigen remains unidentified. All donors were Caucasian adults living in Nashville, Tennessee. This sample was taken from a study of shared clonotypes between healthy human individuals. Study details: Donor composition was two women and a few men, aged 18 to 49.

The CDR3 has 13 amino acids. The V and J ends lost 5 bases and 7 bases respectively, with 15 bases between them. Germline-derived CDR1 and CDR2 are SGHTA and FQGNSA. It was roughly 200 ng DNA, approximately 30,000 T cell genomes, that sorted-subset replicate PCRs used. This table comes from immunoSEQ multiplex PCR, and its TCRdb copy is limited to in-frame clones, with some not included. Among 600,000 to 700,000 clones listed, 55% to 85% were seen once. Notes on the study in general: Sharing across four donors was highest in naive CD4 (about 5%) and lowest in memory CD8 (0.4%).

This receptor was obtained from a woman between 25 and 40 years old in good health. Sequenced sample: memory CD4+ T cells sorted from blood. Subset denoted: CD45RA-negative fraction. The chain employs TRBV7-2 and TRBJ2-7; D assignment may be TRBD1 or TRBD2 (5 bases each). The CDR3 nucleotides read TGTGCCAGCAGCACCCGGGACGGTGGGGAGCAGTACTTC. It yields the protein CASSTRDGGEQYF.